The next 23 T cell receptor beta chains were all read from a single sample in a study of long-term antiretroviral therapy in people with HIV. The immunoSEQ assay was v3.0, run at survey level. Clones were read by immunoSEQ multiplex PCR, and TCRdb kept only the in-frame ones, dropping some. The table shows 20,000 to 25,000 clones, with approximately 87% occurring only once. Sequences were derived from unsorted PBMCs, sampled around 2.7 years after starting antiretroviral therapy. The origin of the receptors is a woman in her fifties or sixties with HIV.

This rearrangement joins TRBV27 to TRBJ2-7, with 7 positions matching TRBD2. The CDR3 runs 13 residues. J was trimmed by 5 bases and V by 10 bases; bases with no gene match: 11. In germline, CDR1 is MNHEY, CDR2 SMNVEV (reference sequence). CDR3 sequence: CATALGTNDEQYF. The CDR3 region has the DNA TGTGCCACCGCACTTGGGACTAACGACGAGCAGTACTTC.

V usage is TRBV30 and J usage is TRBJ2-3; the match to TRBD2 covers 10 bases. Unmatched junction bases numbered 8, after V lost 5 bases and J lost 6 bases. Germline V gives CDR1 GTSNPN, CDR2 SVGIG (reference sequence). This CDR3 has 14 residues. The CDR3 DNA follows: TGTGCCTGGGGAGCGGGAGGGCCCGAGGATACGCAGTATTTT. Translating gives CAWGAGGPEDTQYF.

The chain has TRBV5-6 and TRBJ2-4; D unclear. Deletions cut 3 bases from V and 0 bases from J, with 16 bases between. The CDR3 runs to 17 residues. The germline V gene encodes CDR1 SGHDT and CDR2 YYEEEE. This CDR3 reads CASSWSRDALAKNIQYF. The CDR3 DNA sequence: TGTGCCAGCAGCTGGAGTAGGGATGCGTTAGCCAAAAACATTCAGTACTTC.

This clone has a single count. The genes are TRBV5-1 and TRBJ2-7, with TRBD1 matching 8 bases. V lost 7 bases, J lost 2 bases, and 8 bases stayed unmatched. The CDR3 contains 14 residues. Looked up from germline, CDR1 is SGHRS and CDR2 is YFSETQ. CDR3 region: CASGTGGGTYEQYF. The CDR3 DNA sequence: TGCGCCAGCGGAACAGGGGGTGGAACCTACGAGCAGTACTTC.

The chain uses TRBV6-5 and TRBJ2-7, with D perhaps TRBD2 (6 bases). Trimming shortened V by 2 bases and J by 7 bases, and 18 bases separated the two germline ends. The CDR3 consists of 15 residues. Germline V gives CDR1 MNHEY, CDR2 SVGAGI. The DNA for the CDR3 is TGTGCCAGCAGTTACGGCGGGACGCCCCTACGTGAGCAGTACTTC. It is translated as CASSYGGTPLREQYF.

The chain uses TRBV29-1 and TRBJ2-2; TRBD1 agrees at 7 bases. Germline V gene sequence: CDR1 SQVTM, CDR2 ANQGSEA. CDR3 length: 16 amino acids. The J segment lost 2 bases and the V segment lost 0 bases, leaving 6 bases of the junction unmatched. In DNA form, the CDR3 reads TGCAGCGTTGAAGATCCGGCAGGGGGAAACACCGGGGAGCTGTTTTTT. This codes for CSVEDPAGGNTGELFF.

The chain employs TRBV27 and TRBJ1-2, with 10 positions matching TRBD1. The ends lost 5 bases at V and 3 bases at J; junction bases unmatched: 3. The germline V gene has CDR1 MNHEY and CDR2 SMNVEV (reference sequence). The CDR3 consists of 14 residues. CDR3 amino acids: CASSRQGAYYGYTF. The DNA of the CDR3 is TGTGCCAGCAGTCGACAGGGGGCTTACTATGGCTACACCTTC.

The genes are TRBV7-2 and TRBJ2-4; 11 bases map to TRBD1. The CDR3 sequence is 14 residues long. Trimming at V came to 4 bases and at J to 8 bases, leaving 4 bases not matched to a gene. Germline CDR1 SGHTA, CDR2 FQGNSA. The CDR3 is CASSYRTGGDIQYF. As DNA, the CDR3 is TGTGCCAGCAGCTACCGGACAGGGGGCGACATTCAGTACTTC.

The J gene is TRBJ2-7, the V gene TRBV10-3; D assignment may be TRBD1 or TRBD2 (5 bases each). Germline V gene lookup returns CDR1 ENHRY and CDR2 SYGVKD. The V and J ends lost 0 bases and 1 base respectively, with 7 bases between them. This CDR3 is built from 14 residues. The chain's CDR3 is CAISESGESYEQYF. CDR3 coding DNA: TGTGCCATCAGTGAGTCAGGGGAGTCCTACGAGCAGTACTTC.

This rearrangement joins TRBV11-3 to TRBJ1-1; a weak D match, TRBD1 (6 bases). V lost 5 bases to trimming and J lost 5 bases, with 18 bases between them. The CDR3 totals 15 residues. Germline V gene sequence: CDR1 SGHNT, CDR2 YENEEA. CDR3 region: CASSPLRDTGTEAFF. The CDR3 DNA follows: TGTGCCAGCAGCCCCCTACGGGACACTGGGACTGAAGCTTTCTTT.

This rearrangement joins TRBV5-6 to TRBJ2-5; tentative D call: TRBD2 (6 bases). V shed 2 bases and J shed 2 bases, with 13 bases lying between them. The CDR3 runs to 15 residues. Per germline, CDR1 SGHDT and CDR2 YYEEEE. This chain's CDR3 is CASSFGAGGQETQYF. In DNA form, the CDR3 reads TGTGCCAGCAGCTTTGGGGCCGGGGGTCAAGAGACCCAGTACTTC.

V usage is TRBV9 and J usage is TRBJ2-3; 7 nucleotides line up with TRBD1. CDR3 length: 16 residues. The germline V gene has CDR1 SGDLS and CDR2 YYNGEE. V shed 1 base, J shed 1 base, and the junction held 6 bases outside the gene matches. DNA for the CDR3: TGTGCCAGCAGCGTAAGGAGCCAGGGGGGCACAGATACGCAGTATTTT. It codes for CASSVRSQGGTDTQYF. Together with reference TRBV9 and TRBJ2-3, the CDR3 gives the full variable domain: DSGVTQTPKHLITATGQRVTLRCSPRSGDLSVYWYQQSLDQGLQFLIQYYNGEERAKGNILERFSAQQFPDLHSELNLSSLELGDSALYFCASSVRSQGGTDTQYFGPGTRLTVL.

The V and J genes are TRBV5-1 and TRBJ2-7; possible D gene TRBD1, 5 bases. The CDR3 sequence is 15 residues long. CDR1 is SGHRS, CDR2 YFSETQ, per germline. V lost 0 bases to trimming and J lost 3 bases, with 13 bases between them. This CDR3 is CASSLGTGEGYEQYF. The CDR3 nucleotides read TGCGCCAGCAGCTTGGGTACAGGCGAAGGCTACGAGCAGTACTTC.

This clone was recorded once. The gene calls are TRBV19 and TRBJ2-3; D is undetermined. The CDR3 has 14 residues. Deletions cut 5 bases from V and 2 bases from J, with 11 bases between. The germline V gene has CDR1 LNHDA and CDR2 SQIVND (reference sequence). As DNA, the CDR3 is TGTGCCAGTAGTGGCCGAATTCCCACAGATACGCAGTATTTT. Translating gives CASSGRIPTDTQYF.

The genes are TRBV15 and TRBJ1-1; no reliable D call. In germline, CDR1 is LNHNV, CDR2 YYDKDF (reference sequence). V lost 0 bases and J lost 5, with 28 bases in between. The CDR3 length is 20 residues. CDR3 in DNA: TGTGCCACCAGCAGAGATCGGGCAGGTGGCGGACCAATAAGCGTAACTGAAGCTTTCTTT. This sequence encodes CATSRDRAGGGPISVTEAFF.

This rearrangement joins TRBV6-4 to TRBJ2-2; 7 bases fit TRBD2. Germline V CDR1 and CDR2: MRHNA, SNTAGT. J lost 5 bases, V lost 6 bases, and 6 bases had no gene match. This CDR3 is 14 amino acids long. The CDR3 protein is CASSLAAGTGELFF. CDR3 coding DNA: TGTGCCAGCAGCCTAGCGGCGGGGACCGGGGAGCTGTTTTTT.

The CDR3 DNA reads as TGTGCCAGTTACCAGGGGGGATATAGCAATCAGCCCCAGCATTTT. Protein product: CASYQGGYSNQPQHF. The gene calls are TRBV2 and TRBJ1-5; 7 bases fit TRBD1. The trim removed 9 bases at V and 0 bases at J, leaving 8 bases unmatched. This CDR3 region has 15 residues. Per the germline V gene, CDR1 is SNHLY and CDR2 is FYNNEI. The entire variable domain, with the rest obtained from reference TRBV2 and TRBJ1-5, is as follows: EPEVTQTPSHQVTQMGQEVILRCVPISNHLYFYWYRQILGQKVEFLVSFYNNEISEKSEIFDDQFSVERPDGSNFTLKIRSTKLEDSAMYFCASYQGGYSNQPQHFGDGTRLSIL.

V usage is TRBV4-3 and J usage is TRBJ2-3, with a tentative D call TRBD2 (6 bases). The V gene's germline CDR1 is LGHNA and CDR2 YSLEER. CDR3 size: 16 residues. The V end was cut by 6 bases, the J end by 0 bases, with 16 bases between. The CDR3 DNA follows: TGCGCCAGCAGACCGGAGCTAGCGTGGAGCACAGATACGCAGTATTTT. Protein product: CASRPELAWSTDTQYF.

J is TRBJ2-2 and V is TRBV4-1; 10 bases line up with TRBD2. Germline loops: CDR1 MGHRA, CDR2 YSYEKL. The CDR3 is made up of 16 amino acids. After removal of 0 bases from V and 3 bases from J, the junction contained 1 base not matched to a gene. Here the CDR3 DNA reads TGCGCCAGCAGCCAAGAACTAGCGGGACACACCGGGGAGCTGTTTTTT. Encoded protein: CASSQELAGHTGELFF.

The chain has TRBV7-8 and TRBJ2-1; D is uncertain. Trimming left V 9 bases short and J 3 bases short, with 15 bases between. CDR3 length equals 14 residues. Germline CDR1 is SGHVS and CDR2 is FQNEAQ. In DNA form, the CDR3 reads TGTGCCAGTACCCCCGGAGCAGGCTACAATGAGCAGTTCTTC. The encoded protein is CASTPGAGYNEQFF.

The rearrangement uses TRBV5-1 and TRBJ1-1, with 11 bases lining up with TRBD1. Germline trimming cut 5 bases from V and 1 base from J; bases unmatched to any gene: 4. Per germline, CDR1 SGHRS and CDR2 YFSETQ. The CDR3 has 15 residues. CDR3 sequence reads: CASRTGQGENTEAFF. The CDR3 nucleotides read TGCGCCAGCAGAACGGGACAGGGGGAGAACACTGAAGCTTTCTTT. The complete variable domain, with remaining parts taken from reference TRBV5-1 and TRBJ1-1, reads KAGVTQTPRYLIKTRGQQVTLSCSPISGHRSVSWYQQTPGQGLQFLFEYFSETQRNKGNFPGRFSGRQFSNSRSEMNVSTLELGDSALYLCASRTGQGENTEAFFGQGTRLTVV.

This clone was detected once. The V gene is TRBV4-1, the J gene TRBJ2-3; no clear D. The CDR3 runs 11 residues. Germline assignment: CDR1 MGHRA and CDR2 YSYEKL. Deletions cut 1 base from V and 6 bases from J, with 2 bases between. DNA for the CDR3: TGCGCCAGCAGCCAAGTGGATACGCAGTATTTT. Protein sequence: CASSQVDTQYF.

This chain connects TRBV4-1 to TRBJ1-1; 7 bases agree with TRBD1. Germline V gene data show CDR1 as MGHRA and CDR2 as YSYEKL. V was clipped by 2 bases and J by 7 bases; unmatched bases: 7. The CDR3 loop spans 14 amino acids. The CDR3 DNA sequence: TGCGCCAGCAGCCAATCGACAGGGATTGGTGAAGCTTTCTTT. This translates into CASSQSTGIGEAFF.